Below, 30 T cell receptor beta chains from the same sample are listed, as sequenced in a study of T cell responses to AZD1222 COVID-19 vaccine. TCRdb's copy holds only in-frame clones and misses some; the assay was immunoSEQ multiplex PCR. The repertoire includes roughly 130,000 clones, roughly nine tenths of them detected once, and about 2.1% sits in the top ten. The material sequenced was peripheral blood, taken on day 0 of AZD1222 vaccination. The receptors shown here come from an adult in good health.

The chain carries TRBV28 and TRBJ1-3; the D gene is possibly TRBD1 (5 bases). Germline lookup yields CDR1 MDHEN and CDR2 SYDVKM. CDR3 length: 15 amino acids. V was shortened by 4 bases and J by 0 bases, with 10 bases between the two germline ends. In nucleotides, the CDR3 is TGTGCCAGCAGTTGGGGACTCCTCTCTGGAAACACCATATATTTT. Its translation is CASSWGLLSGNTIYF.

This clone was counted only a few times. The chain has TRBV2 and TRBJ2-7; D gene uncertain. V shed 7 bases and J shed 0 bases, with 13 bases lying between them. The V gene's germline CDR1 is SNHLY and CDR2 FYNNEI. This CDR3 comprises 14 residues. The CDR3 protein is CASMENLSSYEQYF. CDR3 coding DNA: TGTGCCAGCATGGAAAACCTTAGCTCCTACGAGCAGTACTTC.

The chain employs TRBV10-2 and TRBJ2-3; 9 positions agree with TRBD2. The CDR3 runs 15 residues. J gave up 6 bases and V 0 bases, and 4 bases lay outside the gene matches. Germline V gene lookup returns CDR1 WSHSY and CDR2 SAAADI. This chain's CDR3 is CASSESLRGGDTQYF. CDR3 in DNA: TGCGCCAGCAGTGAGTCACTGCGGGGGGGCGATACGCAGTATTTT.

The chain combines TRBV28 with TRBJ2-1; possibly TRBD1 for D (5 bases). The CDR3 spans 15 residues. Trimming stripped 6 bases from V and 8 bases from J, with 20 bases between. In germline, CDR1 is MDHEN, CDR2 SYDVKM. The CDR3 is CASSSVGALRDEQFF. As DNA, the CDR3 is TGTGCCAGCAGCTCGGTAGGGGCATTAAGGGATGAGCAGTTCTTC.

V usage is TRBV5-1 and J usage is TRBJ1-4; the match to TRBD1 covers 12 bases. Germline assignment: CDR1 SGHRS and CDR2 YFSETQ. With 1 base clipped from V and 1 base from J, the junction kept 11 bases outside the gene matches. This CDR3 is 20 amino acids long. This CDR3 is CASSLRPPGQGAETNEKLFF. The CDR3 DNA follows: TGCGCCAGCAGCTTGCGCCCTCCGGGACAGGGGGCTGAAACTAATGAAAAACTGTTTTTT.

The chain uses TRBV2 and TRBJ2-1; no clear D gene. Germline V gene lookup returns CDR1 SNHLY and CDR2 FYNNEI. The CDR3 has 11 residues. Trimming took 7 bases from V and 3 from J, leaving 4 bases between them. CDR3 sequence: CASTLYNEQFF. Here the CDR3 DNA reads TGTGCCAGCACACTCTACAATGAGCAGTTCTTC.

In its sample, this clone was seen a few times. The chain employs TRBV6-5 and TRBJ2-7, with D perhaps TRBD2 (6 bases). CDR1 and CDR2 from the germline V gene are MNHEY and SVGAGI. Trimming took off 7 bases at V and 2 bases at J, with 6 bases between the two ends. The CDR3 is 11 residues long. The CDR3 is CASKRAYEQYF. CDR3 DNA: TGTGCCAGCAAGCGGGCCTACGAGCAGTACTTC.

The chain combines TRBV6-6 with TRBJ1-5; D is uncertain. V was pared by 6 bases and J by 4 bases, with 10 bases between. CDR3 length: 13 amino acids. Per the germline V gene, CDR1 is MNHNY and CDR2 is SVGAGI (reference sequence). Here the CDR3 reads CASSHGANQPQHF. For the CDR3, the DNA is TGTGCCAGCAGCCACGGAGCGAATCAGCCCCAGCATTTT.

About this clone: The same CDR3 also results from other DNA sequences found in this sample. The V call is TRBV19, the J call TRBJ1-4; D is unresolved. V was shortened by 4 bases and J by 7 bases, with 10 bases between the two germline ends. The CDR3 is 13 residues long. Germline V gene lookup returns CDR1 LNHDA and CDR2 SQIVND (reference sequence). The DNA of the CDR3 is TGTGCCAGTAGTAATTTTCGCGGTGAAAAACTGTTTTTT. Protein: CASSNFRGEKLFF.

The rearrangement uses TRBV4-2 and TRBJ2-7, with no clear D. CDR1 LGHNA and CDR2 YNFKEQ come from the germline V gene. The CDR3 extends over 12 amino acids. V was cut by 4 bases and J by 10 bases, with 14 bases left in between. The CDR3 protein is CASSPSVGSQYF. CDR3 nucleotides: TGTGCCAGCAGCCCGAGCGTGGGGTCTCAGTACTTC.

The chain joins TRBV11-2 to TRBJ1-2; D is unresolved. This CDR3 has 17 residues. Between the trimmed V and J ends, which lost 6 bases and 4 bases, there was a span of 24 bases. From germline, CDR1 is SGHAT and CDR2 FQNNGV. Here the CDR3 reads CASSSPPGQRITYGYTF. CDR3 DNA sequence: TGTGCCAGCAGTTCCCCGCCGGGCCAGCGGATTACCTATGGCTACACCTTC. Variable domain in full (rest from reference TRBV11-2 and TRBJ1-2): EAGVAQSPRYKIIEKRQSVAFWCNPISGHATLYWYQQILGQGPKLLIQFQNNGVVDDSQLPKDRFSAERLKGVDSTLKIQPAKLEDSAVYLCASSSPPGQRITYGYTFGSGTRLTVV.

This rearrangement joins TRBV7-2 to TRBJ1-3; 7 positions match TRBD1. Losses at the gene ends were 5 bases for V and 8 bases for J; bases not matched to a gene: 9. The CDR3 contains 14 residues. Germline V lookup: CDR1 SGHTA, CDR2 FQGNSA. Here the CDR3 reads CASSQTAGGDTIYF. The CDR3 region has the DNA TGTGCCAGCAGCCAAACGGCAGGGGGGGACACCATATATTTT.

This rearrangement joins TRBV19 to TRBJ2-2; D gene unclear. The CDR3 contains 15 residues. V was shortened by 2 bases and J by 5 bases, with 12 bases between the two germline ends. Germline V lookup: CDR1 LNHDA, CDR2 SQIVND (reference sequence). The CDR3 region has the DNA TGTGCCAGTAGTATACAACTCCTTATTACCGGGGAGCTGTTTTTT. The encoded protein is CASSIQLLITGELFF.

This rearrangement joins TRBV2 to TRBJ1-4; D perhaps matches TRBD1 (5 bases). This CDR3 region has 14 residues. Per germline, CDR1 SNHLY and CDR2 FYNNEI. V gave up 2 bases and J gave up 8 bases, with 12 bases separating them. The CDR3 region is CASSEQSGLEKLFF. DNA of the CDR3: TGTGCCAGCAGTGAACAGTCAGGGCTAGAAAAACTGTTTTTT.

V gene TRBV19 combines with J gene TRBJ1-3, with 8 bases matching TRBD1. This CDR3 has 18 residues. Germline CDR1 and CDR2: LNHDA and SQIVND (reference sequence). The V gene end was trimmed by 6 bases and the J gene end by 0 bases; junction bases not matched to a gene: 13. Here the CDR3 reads CASRISGTGVSSGNTIYF. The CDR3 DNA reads TGTGCCAGTAGGATCTCCGGGACAGGTGTCTCCTCTGGAAACACCATATATTTT.

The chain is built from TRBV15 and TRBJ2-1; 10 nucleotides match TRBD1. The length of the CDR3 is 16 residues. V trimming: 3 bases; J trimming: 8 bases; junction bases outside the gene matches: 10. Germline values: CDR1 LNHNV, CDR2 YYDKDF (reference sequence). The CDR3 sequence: CATSSQGQGDHDEQFF. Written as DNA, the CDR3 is TGTGCCACCAGCAGCCAAGGACAGGGGGACCACGATGAGCAGTTCTTC.

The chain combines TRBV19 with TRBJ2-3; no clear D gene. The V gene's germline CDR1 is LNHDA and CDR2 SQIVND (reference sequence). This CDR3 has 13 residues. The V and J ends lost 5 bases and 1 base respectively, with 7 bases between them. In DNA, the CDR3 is TGTGCCAGTAGTTTCAGACGCACAGATACGCAGTATTTT. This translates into CASSFRRTDTQYF.

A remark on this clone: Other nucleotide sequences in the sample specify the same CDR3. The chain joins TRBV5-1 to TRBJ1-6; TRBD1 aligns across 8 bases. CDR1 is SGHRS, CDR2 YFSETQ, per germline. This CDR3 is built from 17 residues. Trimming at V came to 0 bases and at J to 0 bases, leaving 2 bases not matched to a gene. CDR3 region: CASSLAGQGSYNSPLHF. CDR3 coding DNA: TGCGCCAGCAGCTTGGCAGGACAGGGCTCCTATAATTCACCCCTCCACTTT.

The CDR3 DNA reads as TGTGCCAGCAGTTCGGCGGGACAAGGAAATTCACCCCTCCACTTT. This sequence encodes CASSSAGQGNSPLHF. This chain joins TRBV27 and TRBJ1-6, with a tentative D call TRBD1 (6 bases). Germline V CDR1 and CDR2: MNHEY, SMNVEV (reference sequence). The V end lost 4 bases, the J end lost 7 bases, and 14 bases lay between the germline ends. The CDR3 loop spans 15 amino acids.

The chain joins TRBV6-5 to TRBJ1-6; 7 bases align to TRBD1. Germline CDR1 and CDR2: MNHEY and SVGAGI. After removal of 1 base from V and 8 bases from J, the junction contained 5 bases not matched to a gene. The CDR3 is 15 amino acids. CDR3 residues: CASSYFVQGDSPLHF. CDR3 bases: TGTGCCAGCAGTTACTTTGTTCAGGGGGATTCACCCCTCCACTTT.

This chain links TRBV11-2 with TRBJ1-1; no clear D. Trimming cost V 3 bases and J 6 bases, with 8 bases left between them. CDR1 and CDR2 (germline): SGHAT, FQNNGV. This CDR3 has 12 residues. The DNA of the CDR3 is TGTGCCAGCAGCTTGATTTCGTCTGAAGCTTTCTTT. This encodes CASSLISSEAFF.

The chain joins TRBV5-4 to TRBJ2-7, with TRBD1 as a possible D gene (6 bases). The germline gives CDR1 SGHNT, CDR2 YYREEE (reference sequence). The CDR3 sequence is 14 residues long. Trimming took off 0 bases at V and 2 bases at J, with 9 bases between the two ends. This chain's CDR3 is CASSLVDSTYEQYF. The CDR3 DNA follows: TGTGCCAGCAGCTTGGTGGACAGTACCTACGAGCAGTACTTC.

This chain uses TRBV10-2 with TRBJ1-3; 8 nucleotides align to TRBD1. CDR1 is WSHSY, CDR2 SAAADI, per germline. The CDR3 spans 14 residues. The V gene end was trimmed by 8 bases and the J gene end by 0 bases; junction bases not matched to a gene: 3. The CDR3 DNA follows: TGCGCCAGCCGAACAGGGGGCTCTGGAAACACCATATATTTT. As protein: CASRTGGSGNTIYF.

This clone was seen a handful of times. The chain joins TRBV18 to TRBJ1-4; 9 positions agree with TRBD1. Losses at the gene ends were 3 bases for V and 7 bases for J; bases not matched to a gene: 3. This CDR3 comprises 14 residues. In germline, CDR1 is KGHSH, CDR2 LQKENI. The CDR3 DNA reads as TGTGCCAGCTCACCGGGACAGGGCCCTGAAAAACTGTTTTTT. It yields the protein CASSPGQGPEKLFF.

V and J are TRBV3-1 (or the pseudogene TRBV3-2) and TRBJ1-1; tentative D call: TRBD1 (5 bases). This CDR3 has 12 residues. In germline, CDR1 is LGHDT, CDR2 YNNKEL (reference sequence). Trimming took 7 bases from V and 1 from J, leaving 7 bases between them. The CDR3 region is CASKQENTEAFF. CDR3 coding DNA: TGTGCCAGCAAACAGGAGAACACTGAAGCTTTCTTT.

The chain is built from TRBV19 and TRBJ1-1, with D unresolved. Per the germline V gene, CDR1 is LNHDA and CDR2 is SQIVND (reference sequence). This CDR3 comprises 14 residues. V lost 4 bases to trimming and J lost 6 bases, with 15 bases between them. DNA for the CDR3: TGTGCCAGTAGTACTCAGGCGGAACGCTCTGAAGCTTTCTTT. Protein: CASSTQAERSEAFF.

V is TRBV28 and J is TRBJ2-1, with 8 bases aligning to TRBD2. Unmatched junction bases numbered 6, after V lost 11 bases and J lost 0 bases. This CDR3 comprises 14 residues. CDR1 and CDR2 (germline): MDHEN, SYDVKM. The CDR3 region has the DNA TGTGCCGGACCGACTAGCGCCTCCTACAATGAGCAGTTCTTC. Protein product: CAGPTSASYNEQFF.

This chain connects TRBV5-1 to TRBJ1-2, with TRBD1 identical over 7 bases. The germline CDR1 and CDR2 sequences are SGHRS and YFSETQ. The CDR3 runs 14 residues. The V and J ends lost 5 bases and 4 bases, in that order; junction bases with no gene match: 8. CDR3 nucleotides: TGCGCCAGCAGTCCCCGGGACAGCACCTATGGCTACACCTTC. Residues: CASSPRDSTYGYTF.

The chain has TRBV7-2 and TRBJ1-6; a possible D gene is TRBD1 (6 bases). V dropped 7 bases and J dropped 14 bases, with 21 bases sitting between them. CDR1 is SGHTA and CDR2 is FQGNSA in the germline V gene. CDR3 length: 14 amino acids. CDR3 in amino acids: CASTTSRDILTLHF. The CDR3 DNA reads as TGTGCCAGCACCACCTCAAGGGACATTTTAACCCTCCACTTT.

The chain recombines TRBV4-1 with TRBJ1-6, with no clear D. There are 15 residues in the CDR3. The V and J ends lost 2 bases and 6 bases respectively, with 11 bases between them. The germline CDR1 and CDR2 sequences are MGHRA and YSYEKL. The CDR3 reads CASSQTMGSNSPLHF. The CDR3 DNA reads TGCGCCAGCAGCCAAACTATGGGGTCTAATTCACCCCTCCACTTT.